This T cell receptor beta chain derives from a study of T cell responses to AZD1222 COVID-19 vaccine. Study results and limitations: No day 14 peak samples; only post-peak repertoires were characterized. Regions 160-218 and 743-854 dominated among vaccine-associated CD4 TCRs spanning spike.

This CDR3 spans 15 amino acids. Germline loops: CDR1 SGHTA, CDR2 FQGNSA. The V and J ends lost 5 bases and 5 bases respectively, with 18 bases between them. In this sample, this clone turned up once. What it binds is unknown. Sequenced by immunoSEQ multiplex PCR; TCRdb stores in-frame clones only, minus some. This sample has 150,000 to 160,000 clones, with 90% found just once. This receptor was identified in an adult in good health. Material: peripheral blood, obtained on day 0 of AZD1222 vaccination. The chain has TRBV7-2 and TRBJ1-2, with a tentative D call TRBD1 (5 bases). DNA of the CDR3: TGTGCCAGCAGCCCGATGCCCGGGACGGCATATGGCTACACCTTC. Amino acid sequence: CASSPMPGTAYGYTF.